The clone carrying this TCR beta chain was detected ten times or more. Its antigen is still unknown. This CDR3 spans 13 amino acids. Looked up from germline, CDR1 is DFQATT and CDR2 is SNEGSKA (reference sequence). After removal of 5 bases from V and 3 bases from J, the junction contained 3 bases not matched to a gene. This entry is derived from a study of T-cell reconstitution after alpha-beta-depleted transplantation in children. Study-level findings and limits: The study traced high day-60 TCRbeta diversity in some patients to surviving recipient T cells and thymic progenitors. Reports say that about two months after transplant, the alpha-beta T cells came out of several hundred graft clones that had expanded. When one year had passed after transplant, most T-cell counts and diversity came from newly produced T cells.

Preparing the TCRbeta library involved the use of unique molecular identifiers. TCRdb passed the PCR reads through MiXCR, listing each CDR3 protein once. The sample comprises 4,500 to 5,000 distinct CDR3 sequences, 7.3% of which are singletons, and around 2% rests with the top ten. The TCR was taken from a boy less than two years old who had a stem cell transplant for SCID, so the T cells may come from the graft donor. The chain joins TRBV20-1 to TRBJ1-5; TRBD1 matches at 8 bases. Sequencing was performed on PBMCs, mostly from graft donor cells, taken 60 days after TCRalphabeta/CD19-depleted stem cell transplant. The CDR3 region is CSARTGHNQPQHF. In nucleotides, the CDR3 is TGCAGTGCTCGGACAGGGCACAATCAGCCCCAGCATTTT.